These T cell receptor beta chains were read from a single sample in a study of blood T cell repertoires in COVID-19. Assay: immunoSEQ multiplex PCR; the TCRdb copy retains only in-frame clones and omits some. This repertoire shows under 200,000 clones, around nine tenths found once; its top ten account for less than 0.7%. The sample comprised peripheral blood. Receptors were obtained from a man between 60 and 75 years old with COVID-19, enrolled during active disease. Each CDR3 is given with its conserved first and last residue. A D gene is named only where the DNA matches it firmly. Where a row states a size, it is once, few, many or the class of an expanded clone; other rows omit it.

D	J	V	size	DNA	CDR3
.	TRBJ2-5	TRBV7-9	.	TGTGCCAGCGGGGCTTCGGTGACCCAGTACTTC	CASGASVTQYF
TRBD2	TRBJ2-3	TRBV7-3	.	TGTGCCAGCAGCTCTCGACTAGCGGGGCGCACAGATACGCAGTATTTT	CASSSRLAGRTDTQYF
.	TRBJ1-2	TRBV2	.	TGTGCCAGCAAGCCCCTCTCACGGCAGCGAGCTAACTATGGCTACACCTTC	CASKPLSRQRANYGYTF
.	TRBJ1-1	TRBV3-1/TRBV3-2	.	TGTGCCAGCAGCCAAGAGGGGAGGAACACTGAAGCTTTCTTT	CASSQEGRNTEAFF
.	TRBJ1-6	TRBV9	.	TGTGCCAGCAGCGTAGGAACAACGCCCAATTCACCCCTCCACTTT	CASSVGTTPNSPLHF
.	TRBJ2-7	TRBV27	.	TGTGCCAGCAGTCACCGTGAAGGGGACGAGCAGTACTTC	CASSHREGDEQYF
.	TRBJ2-1	TRBV4-1	.	TGCGCCAGCAGCAACAGGGTAACGGTAATCAATGAGCAGTTCTTC	CASSNRVTVINEQFF
.	TRBJ1-1	TRBV4-2	.	TGTGCCAGCAGCCAACCAGGGGCAAGGACTGAAGCTTTCTTT	CASSQPGARTEAFF
TRBD2	TRBJ2-7	TRBV14	.	TGTGCCAGCAGCCACCAGCCGCTAGCGGGAGGTCTGCACGAGCAGTACTTC	CASSHQPLAGGLHEQYF
.	TRBJ2-7	TRBV6-5	.	TGTGCCAGCAGAGGTACAGGGTACACTTACGAGCAGTACTTC	CASRGTGYTYEQYF
.	TRBJ1-5	TRBV7-9	.	TGTGCCAGCAGCTTAGCGGGGGGTAATAGCAATCAGCCCCAGCATTTT	CASSLAGGNSNQPQHF
.	TRBJ2-4	TRBV5-1	few	TGCGCCAGCAGCTTGGATCAGGGGCTTGGCATTCAGTACTTC	CASSLDQGLGIQYF
.	TRBJ1-5	TRBV18	.	TGTGCCAGCTCGGCCGATGCCCGACAGCCCCAGCATTTT	CASSADARQPQHF
.	TRBJ1-4	TRBV28	.	TGTGCCAGCAGACCGCTGGGAGATCCAACTAATGAAAAACTGTTTTTT	CASRPLGDPTNEKLFF
.	TRBJ2-2	TRBV3-1/TRBV3-2	.	TGTGCCAGCAGCCCTCGGGACTTCTCGACCGGGGAGCTGTTTTTT	CASSPRDFSTGELFF
.	TRBJ1-2	TRBV28	.	TGTGCCAGCACTGAGGACAGCTATGGCTACACCTTC	CASTEDSYGYTF
TRBD2	TRBJ2-5	TRBV19	.	TGTGCCAGTAGTATAACAGGGACTAGCGGAAATCAAGAGACCCAGTACTTC	CASSITGTSGNQETQYF
.	TRBJ1-1	TRBV28	few	TGTGCCAGCAGTCCGGGCGGGCCGGGAAACACTGAAGCTTTCTTT	CASSPGGPGNTEAFF
TRBD2	TRBJ2-2	TRBV11-1	.	TGTGCCAGCAGCAAGGGACTAGCGGGCTCCGGGGAGCTGTTTTTT	CASSKGLAGSGELFF
TRBD1	TRBJ2-7	TRBV18	.	TGTGCCAGCTCACCATCCGGGACAGGGGTCGCCGAGCAGTACTTC	CASSPSGTGVAEQYF
TRBD1	TRBJ1-4	TRBV6-5	.	TGTGCCAGCAGCCGTAACAGGGGAACTAATGAAAAACTGTTTTTT	CASSRNRGTNEKLFF
TRBD1	TRBJ2-5	TRBV11-2	once	TGTGCCAGCAGCTTTGGACAGGGGGCGATTGGGAGGGAGACCCAGTACTTC	CASSFGQGAIGRETQYF
TRBD1	TRBJ1-1	TRBV5-1	once	TGCGCCAGCAGCATTCCCGGGACAGTTGAAGCTTTCTTT	CASSIPGTVEAFF
.	TRBJ1-1	TRBV18	.	TGTGCCAGCTCACCTCGTAACATCGAGAGGAGTACTGAAGCTTTCTTT	CASSPRNIERSTEAFF
.	TRBJ1-5	TRBV25-1	.	TGTGCCAGCAGTTCCGGGTCTCACAATCAGCCCCAGCATTTT	CASSSGSHNQPQHF
TRBD1	TRBJ2-1	TRBV18	.	TGTGCCAGCTCAGGGCCCGGGACAGGGGGTAGGGATGAGCAGTTCTTC	CASSGPGTGGRDEQFF
TRBD1	TRBJ1-6	TRBV19	.	TGTGCCAGTAAATCGGACAGGGGAAATTCACCCCTCCACTTT	CASKSDRGNSPLHF
.	TRBJ1-1	TRBV11-2	.	TGTGCCAGCAGCCTTGGGTTTGGGGCTGGCACTGAAGCTTTCTTT	CASSLGFGAGTEAFF
.	TRBJ2-3	TRBV25-1	.	TGTGCCAGCAGTGATCCCCAGGGGAGTAGCACAGATACGCAGTATTTT	CASSDPQGSSTDTQYF
TRBD1	TRBJ1-2	TRBV19	few	TGTGCCAGTGGTCGGGACAGGTACCGACTCCGCGATGGCTACACCTTC	CASGRDRYRLRDGYTF
TRBD1	TRBJ2-4	TRBV4-1	.	TGCGCCAGCAGCCAACCGACAGGGGGAGACATTCAGTACTTC	CASSQPTGGDIQYF
TRBD2	TRBJ2-7	TRBV5-6	.	TGTGCCAGCAGCCGCCGGGGGCTAGCGGGGGCCTCCTACGAGCAGTACTTC	CASSRRGLAGASYEQYF
TRBD1	TRBJ1-3	TRBV5-4	.	TGTGCCAGCAGCTTACAGGGGATCTCTGGAAACACCATATATTTT	CASSLQGISGNTIYF
TRBD1	TRBJ1-4	TRBV6-2/TRBV6-3	.	TGTGCCAGCAGCCCGGGACAGGGGTTAGATACAGCAACTAATGAAAAACTGTTTTTT	CASSPGQGLDTATNEKLFF
.	TRBJ1-1	TRBV30	.	TGTGCCTGGAGCCAAAGGGGCATGGGCACTGAAGCTTTCTTT	CAWSQRGMGTEAFF
TRBD2	TRBJ2-7	TRBV10-1	.	TGCGCCAGCAGATTGCGGGGGAACTACGAGCAGTACTTC	CASRLRGNYEQYF
TRBD1	TRBJ1-6	TRBV15	.	TGTGCCACCAGCAGACGGGGACAGAGCAATTCACCCCTCCACTTT	CATSRRGQSNSPLHF
.	TRBJ2-1	TRBV28	.	TGTGCCAGCACCACTTTGGGGGCCTGGTTCTTC	CASTTLGAWFF
TRBD2	TRBJ2-2	TRBV6-5	.	TGTGCCAGCAGCAAGGGCGGGAGCGGCGCCGGGGAGCTGTTTTTT	CASSKGGSGAGELFF
.	TRBJ1-6	TRBV7-3	.	TGTGCCAGCAGCTTAGTAGGGCGGGGGAATTCACCCCTCCACTTT	CASSLVGRGNSPLHF
.	TRBJ1-1	TRBV3-1/TRBV3-2	.	TGTGCCAGCAGCTCTCGTCAGGGCACTGAAGCTTTCTTT	CASSSRQGTEAFF
TRBD2	TRBJ2-1	TRBV27	.	TGTGCCAGCAGTTTATTTTTGACTAGCGGGAAAAATGAGCAGTTCTTC	CASSLFLTSGKNEQFF
TRBD2	TRBJ2-7	TRBV2	.	TGTGCCAGCAGTCTCAACCGAACGGGGCAGAAAAAGACTAGCATCTACGAGCAGTACTTC	CASSLNRTGQKKTSIYEQYF
TRBD2	TRBJ2-6	TRBV6-1	.	TGTGCCAGCAGTGAACGGGGGGTCGGCTCTGGGGCCAACGTCCTGACTTTC	CASSERGVGSGANVLTF
TRBD1	TRBJ1-2	TRBV7-9	.	TGTGCCAGCAGTCCTGGGACAGTCAACTATGGCTACACCTTC	CASSPGTVNYGYTF
.	TRBJ2-7	TRBV21-1	.	TGTGCCAGCAGGGGGCCAGGGGGCTACGAGCAGTACTTC	CASRGPGGYEQYF
.	TRBJ2-7	TRBV5-1	.	TGCGCCAGCAGCTTGGGTTCGGTCTCCTACGAGCAGTACTTC	CASSLGSVSYEQYF